This entry is about one T cell receptor beta chain. Its specificity is not known. These data belong to a study of T cell responses to AZD1222 COVID-19 vaccine. Study-level findings and limits: The number of AZD1222 recipients seropositive at baseline was only 5 to 7. Nearly half of spike-specific TCRs reportedly target variant regions that are unmutated in the B.1.351 and B.1.1.7 variants. At 160-218 and 743-854, vaccine-associated CD4 TCRs were dominant, and they spanned spike. Repertoire samples came only from after the peak T cell response.

The CDR3 has 15 amino acids. J was trimmed by 4 bases and V by 3 bases; bases with no gene match: 8. Germline V gene lookup returns CDR1 DFQATT and CDR2 SNEGSKA (reference sequence). Measured with immunoSEQ multiplex PCR; TCRdb has only the in-frame clones, and not every one. This sample has 84,000 or so clones, with 88% found just once. This sequence was found in an adult in good health. The sample here was peripheral blood, taken on day 0 of AZD1222 vaccination. The chain recombines TRBV20-1 with TRBJ2-1, with 8 bases that match TRBD2. CDR3 protein: CSASRTSRMYNEQFF. In DNA, the CDR3 is TGCAGTGCTAGTCGGACTAGCCGAATGTACAATGAGCAGTTCTTC.